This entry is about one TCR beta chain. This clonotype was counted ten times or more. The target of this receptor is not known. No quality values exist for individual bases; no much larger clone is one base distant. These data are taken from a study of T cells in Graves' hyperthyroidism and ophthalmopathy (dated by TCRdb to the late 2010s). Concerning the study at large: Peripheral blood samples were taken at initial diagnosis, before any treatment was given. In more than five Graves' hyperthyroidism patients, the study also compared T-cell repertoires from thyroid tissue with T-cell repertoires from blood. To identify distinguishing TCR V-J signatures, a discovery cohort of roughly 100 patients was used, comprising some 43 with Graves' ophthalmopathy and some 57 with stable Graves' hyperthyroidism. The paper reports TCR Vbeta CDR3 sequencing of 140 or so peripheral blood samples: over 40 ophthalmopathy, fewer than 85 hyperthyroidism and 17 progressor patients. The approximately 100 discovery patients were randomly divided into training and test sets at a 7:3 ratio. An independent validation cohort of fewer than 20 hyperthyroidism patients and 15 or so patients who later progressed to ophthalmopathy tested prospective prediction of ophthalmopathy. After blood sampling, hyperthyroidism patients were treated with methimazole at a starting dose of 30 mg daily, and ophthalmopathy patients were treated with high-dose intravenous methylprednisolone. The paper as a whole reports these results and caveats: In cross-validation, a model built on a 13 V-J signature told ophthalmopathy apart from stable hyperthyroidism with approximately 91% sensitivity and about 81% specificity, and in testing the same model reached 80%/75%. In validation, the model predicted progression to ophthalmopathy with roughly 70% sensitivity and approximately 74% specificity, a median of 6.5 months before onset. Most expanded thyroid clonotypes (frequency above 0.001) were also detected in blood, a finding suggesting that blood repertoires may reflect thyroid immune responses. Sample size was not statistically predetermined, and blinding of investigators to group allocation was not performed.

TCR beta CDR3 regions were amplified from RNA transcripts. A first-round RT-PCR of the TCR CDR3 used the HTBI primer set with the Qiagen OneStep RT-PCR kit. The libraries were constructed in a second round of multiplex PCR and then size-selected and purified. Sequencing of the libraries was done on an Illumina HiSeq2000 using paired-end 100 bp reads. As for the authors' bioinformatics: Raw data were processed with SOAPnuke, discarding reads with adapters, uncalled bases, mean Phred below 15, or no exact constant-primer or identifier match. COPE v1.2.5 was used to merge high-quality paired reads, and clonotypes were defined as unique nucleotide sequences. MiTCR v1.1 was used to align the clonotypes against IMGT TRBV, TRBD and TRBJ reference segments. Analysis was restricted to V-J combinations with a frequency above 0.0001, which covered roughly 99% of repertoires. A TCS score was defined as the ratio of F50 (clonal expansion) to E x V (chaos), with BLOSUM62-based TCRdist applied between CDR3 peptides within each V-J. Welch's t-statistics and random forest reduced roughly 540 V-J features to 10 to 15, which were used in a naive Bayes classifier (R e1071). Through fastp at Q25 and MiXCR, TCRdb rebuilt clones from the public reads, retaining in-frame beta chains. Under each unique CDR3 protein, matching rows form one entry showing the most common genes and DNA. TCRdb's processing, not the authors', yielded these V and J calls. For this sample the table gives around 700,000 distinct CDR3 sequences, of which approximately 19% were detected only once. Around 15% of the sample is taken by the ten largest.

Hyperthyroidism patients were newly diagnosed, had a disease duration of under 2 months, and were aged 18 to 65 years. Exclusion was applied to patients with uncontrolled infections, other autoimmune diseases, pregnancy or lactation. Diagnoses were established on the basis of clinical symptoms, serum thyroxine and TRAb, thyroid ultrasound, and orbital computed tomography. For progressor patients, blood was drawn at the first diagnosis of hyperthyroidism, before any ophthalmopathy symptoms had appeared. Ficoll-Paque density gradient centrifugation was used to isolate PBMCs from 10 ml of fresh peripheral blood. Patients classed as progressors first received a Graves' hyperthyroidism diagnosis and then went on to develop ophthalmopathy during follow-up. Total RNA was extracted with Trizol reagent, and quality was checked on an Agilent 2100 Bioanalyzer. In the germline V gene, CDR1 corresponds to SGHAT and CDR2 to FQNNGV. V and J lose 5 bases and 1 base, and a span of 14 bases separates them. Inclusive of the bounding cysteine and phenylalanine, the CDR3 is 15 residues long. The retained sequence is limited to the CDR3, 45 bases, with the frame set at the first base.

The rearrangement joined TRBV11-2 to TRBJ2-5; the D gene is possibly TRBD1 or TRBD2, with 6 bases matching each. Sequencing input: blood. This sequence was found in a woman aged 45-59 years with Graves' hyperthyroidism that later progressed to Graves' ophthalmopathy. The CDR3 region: CASSLRGSGQETQYF. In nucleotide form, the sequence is TGTGCCAGCAGCCTCAGGGGTAGCGGCCAAGAGACCCAGTACTTC.